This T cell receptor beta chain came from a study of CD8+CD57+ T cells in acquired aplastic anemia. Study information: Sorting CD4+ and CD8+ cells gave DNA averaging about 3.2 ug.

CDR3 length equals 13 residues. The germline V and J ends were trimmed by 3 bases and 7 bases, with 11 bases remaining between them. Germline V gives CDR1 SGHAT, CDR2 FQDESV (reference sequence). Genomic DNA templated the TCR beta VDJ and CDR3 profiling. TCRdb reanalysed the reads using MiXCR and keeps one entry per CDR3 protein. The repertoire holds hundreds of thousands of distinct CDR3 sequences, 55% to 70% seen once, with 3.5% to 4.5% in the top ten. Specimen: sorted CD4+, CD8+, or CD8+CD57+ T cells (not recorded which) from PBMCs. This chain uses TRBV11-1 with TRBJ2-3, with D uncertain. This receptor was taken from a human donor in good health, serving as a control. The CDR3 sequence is CASSLGLSYTQYF. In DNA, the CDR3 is TGTGCCAGCAGCTTGGGCCTGTCCTATACGCAGTATTTT.